Shown below are 28 T cell receptor beta chains from a single sample sequenced in a study of cytomegalovirus exposure and HLA in healthy donors. PCR amplification relied on 60 Vbeta primers (plus 13 Jbeta primers). The repertoire was sequenced with immunoSEQ multiplex PCR; TCRdb's copy has only in-frame clones and lacks some. The table includes about 130,000 clones, around 72% detected once. Material: PBMCs. These receptors came from a human donor in good health.

V and J are TRBV7-2 and TRBJ2-5; TRBD2 agrees at 8 bases. Unmatched junction bases numbered 5, after V lost 1 base and J lost 7 bases. This CDR3 has 14 amino acids. CDR1 and CDR2 (germline): SGHTA, FQGNSA. CDR3 nucleotide sequence: TGTGCCAGCAGCTTAGGGAGCGGGGGCGGGACCCAGTACTTC. It yields the protein CASSLGSGGGTQYF.

This clone came up a few times. CDR3 in DNA: TGTGCCAGCAGCTTAGAGTGGACAGGGTCGTACGAGCAGTACTTC. Translation: CASSLEWTGSYEQYF. J is TRBJ2-7 and V is TRBV7-9; TRBD1 aligns across 8 bases. There are 15 residues in the CDR3. Losses at the gene ends were 1 base for V and 4 bases for J; bases not matched to a gene: 6. Per germline, CDR1 SEHNR and CDR2 FQNEAQ (reference sequence).

This chain links TRBV2 with TRBJ2-6; D perhaps matches TRBD1 (5 bases). V was shortened by 5 bases and J by 0 bases, with 14 bases between the two germline ends. The CDR3 runs to 17 residues. The germline V gene has CDR1 SNHLY and CDR2 FYNNEI. The CDR3 reads CASSRDRVVSGANVLTF. In DNA form, the CDR3 reads TGTGCCAGCAGTCGAGACAGAGTCGTCTCTGGGGCCAACGTCCTGACTTTC. Full variable domain (rest looked up from reference TRBV2 and TRBJ2-6): EPEVTQTPSHQVTQMGQEVILRCVPISNHLYFYWYRQILGQKVEFLVSFYNNEISEKSEIFDDQFSVERPDGSNFTLKIRSTKLEDSAMYFCASSRDRVVSGANVLTFGAGSRLTVL.

V is TRBV9 and J is TRBJ2-4, with D perhaps matching TRBD1 (5 bases). The V and J ends lost 0 bases and 0 bases respectively, with 10 bases between them. The CDR3 is 16 amino acids. Germline V lookup: CDR1 SGDLS, CDR2 YYNGEE. The CDR3 DNA follows: TGTGCCAGCAGCGTAGGCCAGGGAAGAGCCAAAAACATTCAGTACTTC. This sequence encodes CASSVGQGRAKNIQYF. Complete variable domain (other parts from reference TRBV9 and TRBJ2-4): DSGVTQTPKHLITATGQRVTLRCSPRSGDLSVYWYQQSLDQGLQFLIQYYNGEERAKGNILERFSAQQFPDLHSELNLSSLELGDSALYFCASSVGQGRAKNIQYFGAGTRLSVL.

The rearrangement uses TRBV9 and TRBJ2-1; 12 bases agree with TRBD2. Trimming removed 4 bases from V and 7 bases from J; junction bases left unmatched: 6. Germline CDR1 SGDLS, CDR2 YYNGEE. The CDR3 contains 15 residues. CDR3 in DNA: TGTGCCAGCAGCCCTAGCGGGGGGGCCTGGAATGAGCAGTTCTTC. It yields the protein CASSPSGGAWNEQFF.

The chain has TRBV6-5 and TRBJ1-2; 9 nucleotides agree with TRBD1. CDR3 size: 15 residues. Germline V CDR1 and CDR2: MNHEY, SVGAGI. Trimming cost V 5 bases and J 8 bases; bases outside gene matches: 12. CDR3 sequence reads: CASSTQQGAQTGYTF. The CDR3, as DNA: TGTGCCAGCAGTACCCAACAGGGGGCGCAGACGGGCTACACCTTC.

The V call is TRBV7-3, the J call TRBJ2-2; the D gene is possibly TRBD1 (6 bases). Per the germline V gene, CDR1 is SGHTA and CDR2 is FQGTGA. Trimming shortened V by 6 bases and J by 5 bases, and 10 bases separated the two germline ends. CDR3 size: 13 residues. Written as DNA, the CDR3 is TGTGCCAGCAGTTCTCAGGGGACCGGGGAGCTGTTTTTT. Its protein product is CASSSQGTGELFF.

The chain links TRBV21-1 to TRBJ2-1; no DNA check was done on the table's D call, TRBD2. TRBV21-1 is listed as a pseudogene. This CDR3 contains 18 residues. CDR3 in amino acids: CASSNRGLAGDRVNEQFF. The CDR3 nucleotides are TGTGCCAGCAGCAACCGGGGACTAGCGGGAGACAGGGTCAATGAGCAGTTCTTC.

Only a few counts were recorded for this clone. The J gene is TRBJ2-7, the V gene TRBV6-5; tentatively, D is TRBD1 (5 bases). The CDR3 is 15 residues long. The germline gives CDR1 MNHEY, CDR2 SVGAGI. V was trimmed by 0 bases and J by 3 bases, leaving 12 bases between them. CDR3 sequence (DNA): TGTGCCAGCAGTTACTCGAGGACACCAAACTACGAGCAGTACTTC. It translates to CASSYSRTPNYEQYF.

The V gene is TRBV7-9, the J gene TRBJ1-1, with TRBD1 identical over 8 bases. Germline-derived CDR1 and CDR2 are SEHNR and FQNEAQ (reference sequence). This CDR3 has 15 residues. The V segment lost 5 bases and the J segment 1 base; nucleotides outside the gene matches: 6. The CDR3 DNA sequence: TGTGCCAGCAGCCCAAACAGGGGGGGGAACACTGAAGCTTTCTTT. Its translation is CASSPNRGGNTEAFF.

The table lists this clone with a few counts. This rearrangement joins TRBV11-2 to TRBJ2-1, with D perhaps TRBD2 (5 bases). The germline V gene has CDR1 SGHAT and CDR2 FQNNGV. Trimming left V 2 bases short and J 1 base short, with 18 bases between. The CDR3 sequence is 18 residues long. DNA of the CDR3: TGTGCCAGCAGCTTAAGAGGGCTTCGGGGTGGGTCCTACAATGAGCAGTTCTTC. Translated: CASSLRGLRGGSYNEQFF.

The rearrangement joins TRBV6-6 to TRBJ2-7; unclear D gene. V lost 4 bases to trimming and J lost 2 bases, with 12 bases between them. Per germline, CDR1 MNHNY and CDR2 SVGAGI (reference sequence). The CDR3 spans 14 residues. Here the CDR3 reads CASSSAERTYEQYF. The CDR3 DNA follows: TGTGCCAGCAGTTCCGCCGAGCGTACCTACGAGCAGTACTTC.

This clone appeared a single time. The chain recombines TRBV27 with TRBJ2-7, with 8 bases aligning to TRBD1. This CDR3 has 13 residues. The V and J ends lost 6 bases and 3 bases, in that order; junction bases with no gene match: 4. Germline CDR1 reads MNHEY; CDR2 reads SMNVEV (reference sequence). CDR3: CASRATGVYEQYF. CDR3 in DNA: TGTGCCAGCAGGGCGACAGGGGTCTACGAGCAGTACTTC.

This clone was observed once. V is TRBV4-3 and J is TRBJ1-2, with TRBD1 matching over 9 bases. CDR1 is LGHNA, CDR2 YSLEER, per germline. The CDR3 contains 15 residues. V was pared by 2 bases and J by 4 bases, with 5 bases of the junction left unmatched. As DNA, the CDR3 is TGCGCCAGCAGCCAAAGGACAGGGGCCTTCTATGGCTACACCTTC. It yields the protein CASSQRTGAFYGYTF.

The V and J genes are TRBV19 and TRBJ1-5; D not resolved. Germline V gene data show CDR1 as LNHDA and CDR2 as SQIVND (reference sequence). The CDR3 contains 15 residues. Trimming left V 3 bases short and J 5 bases short, with 14 bases between. In DNA form, the CDR3 reads TGTGCCAGTAGTATCGGCCAGGTAGAGCATCAGCCCCAGCATTTT. Amino acids: CASSIGQVEHQPQHF.

This rearrangement joins TRBV11-2 to TRBJ2-1, with 9 positions matching TRBD2. The CDR3 runs 15 residues. Germline V gene data show CDR1 as SGHAT and CDR2 as FQNNGV. J lost 9 bases, V lost 1 base, and 7 bases had no gene match. The CDR3 sequence is CASSLAREGRTEQFF. CDR3 nucleotides: TGTGCCAGCAGCTTAGCGCGGGAGGGCCGAACTGAGCAGTTCTTC.

This chain uses TRBV21-1 with TRBJ2-7; TRBD2, the D gene given by the table, was not confirmed from the DNA. TRBV21-1 represents a pseudogene. This CDR3 comprises 16 residues. The CDR3 nucleotides are TGTGCCAGCAGCAAAGCTCGGGAGTTAGTGAGCTACGAGCAGTACTTC. Protein product: CASSKARELVSYEQYF.

The chain uses TRBV27 and TRBJ2-1, with D possibly TRBD2 on 6 matching bases. V shed 5 bases and J shed 1 base, with 15 bases lying between them. Germline CDR1 reads MNHEY; CDR2 reads SMNVEV (reference sequence). This CDR3 is built from 16 residues. The CDR3 loop is CASSRRAGGSYNEQFF. CDR3 sequence (DNA): TGTGCCAGCAGTAGGAGAGCCGGGGGTTCCTACAATGAGCAGTTCTTC.

The chain employs TRBV7-2 and TRBJ2-3; possibly TRBD1 for D (6 bases). The germline V gene encodes CDR1 SGHTA and CDR2 FQGNSA. Trimming removed 7 bases from V and 2 bases from J, with 25 bases in between. This CDR3 spans 18 amino acids. CDR3 coding DNA: TGTGCCAGCACCCAATCCCGCTTGCCGCAGGGGTCCACAGATACGCAGTATTTT. It yields the protein CASTQSRLPQGSTDTQYF.

This chain links TRBV28 with TRBJ1-2; D remains unclear. V lost 6 bases and J 6 bases, leaving 17 bases between the germline ends. The CDR3 spans 14 residues. Germline V lookup: CDR1 MDHEN, CDR2 SYDVKM. CDR3 residues: CASSRTPLAHGYTF. Here the CDR3 DNA reads TGTGCCAGCAGCCGAACCCCGCTGGCCCATGGCTACACCTTC.

V usage is TRBV5-1 and J usage is TRBJ2-3, with a tentative D call TRBD2 (6 bases). V lost 2 bases, J lost 4 bases, and 14 bases lay in between. CDR3 length equals 15 residues. Germline V gene sequence: CDR1 SGHRS, CDR2 YFSETQ. CDR3 nucleotides: TGCGCCAGCAGCTTTACGGGGCCGGGGGCAGATACGCAGTATTTT. Translation: CASSFTGPGADTQYF.

The chain employs TRBV2 and TRBJ2-7; 7 positions match TRBD1. The CDR3 consists of 14 residues. Trimming cost V 7 bases and J 0 bases; bases outside gene matches: 6. Germline V gene sequence: CDR1 SNHLY, CDR2 FYNNEI. DNA of the CDR3: TGTGCCAGCACCATGAGACAGGGCTCCTACGAGCAGTACTTC. Protein: CASTMRQGSYEQYF.

V usage is TRBV6-1 and J usage is TRBJ2-2; possible D gene TRBD1, 6 bases. From germline, CDR1 is MNHNS and CDR2 SASEGT. The length of the CDR3 is 14 residues. The V and J ends lost 10 bases and 6 bases respectively, with 18 bases between them. The CDR3 nucleotides are TGTGCCACCCTGAGGGACACCCTCCCCGGGGAGCTGTTTTTT. Amino acids: CATLRDTLPGELFF.

The gene calls are TRBV23-1 and TRBJ1-6; 12 positions agree with TRBD1. TRBV23-1 is an ORF, and what it does is uncertain. Trimming removed 5 bases from V and 7 bases from J; junction bases left unmatched: 15. There are 19 residues in the CDR3. The CDR3 region has the DNA TGCGCCAGCAGTATTCCGGGACAGGGGGCTCACAGGAGGAATTCACCCCTCCACTTT. This codes for CASSIPGQGAHRRNSPLHF.

The chain carries TRBV30 and TRBJ2-7; weak D call: TRBD2 (6 bases). Germline-derived CDR1 and CDR2 are GTSNPN and SVGIG (reference sequence). V was pared by 3 bases and J by 1 base, with 28 bases between. This CDR3 comprises 19 residues. The CDR3 is CAWSRRRRTTGTGSYEQYF. The CDR3 DNA is TGTGCCTGGAGCCGGAGGCGGCGGACCACCGGGACTGGGTCCTACGAGCAGTACTTC.

About this clone: Distinct nucleotide sequences in the sample also encode this CDR3. The chain uses TRBV6-6 and TRBJ2-1, with D hard to call. The CDR3 totals 11 residues. Germline lookup yields CDR1 MNHNY and CDR2 SVGAGI (reference sequence). The V end lost 2 bases, the J end lost 7 bases, and 3 bases lay between the germline ends. The CDR3 is CASSYLNEQFF. The CDR3 DNA reads as TGTGCCAGCAGTTACCTGAATGAGCAGTTCTTC.

This chain uses TRBV5-1 with TRBJ2-7, with a tentative D call TRBD1 (6 bases). CDR3 length: 14 amino acids. CDR1 SGHRS and CDR2 YFSETQ come from the germline V gene. V was cut by 5 bases and J by 4 bases, with 16 bases left in between. The CDR3 coding sequence is TGCGCCAGCAGGAAACAGGGAATTCAATACGAGCAGTACTTC. Its protein is CASRKQGIQYEQYF.

The chain employs TRBV19 and TRBJ2-7, with TRBD1 matching 12 bases. Germline V lookup: CDR1 LNHDA, CDR2 SQIVND (reference sequence). V gave up 5 bases and J gave up 6 bases; unmatched junction bases: 5. The CDR3 sequence is 14 residues long. The CDR3 protein is CASSPGQGAIEQYF. Here the CDR3 DNA reads TGTGCCAGTAGTCCGGGACAGGGGGCGATCGAGCAGTACTTC. Full variable domain (remainder filled in from reference TRBV19 and TRBJ2-7): DGGITQSPKYLFRKEGQNVTLSCEQNLNHDAMYWYRQDPGQGLRLIYYSQIVNDFQKGDIAEGYSVSREKKESFPLTVTSAQKNPTAFYLCASSPGQGAIEQYFGPGTRLTVT.